The 19 T cell receptor beta chains listed next were all sequenced from one sample in a study of tumor and adjacent non-tumor tissue in lung cancer. This sample's RNA came from whole unsorted tissue. A modified ARM-PCR protocol with three rounds of nested PCR amplified TCRbeta. TCRdb reprocessed the multiplex PCR reads via MiXCR and lists one record per CDR3 protein. The data show 200,000 to 250,000 distinct CDR3 sequences, 71% seen once. The material sequenced was lung tumor tissue. The receptors were sampled from a man in his fifties or sixties with non-small cell lung cancer.

A remark on this clonotype: Because the CDR3 is missing its conserved closing phenylalanine or tryptophan, this is likely a read error. The chain links TRBV6-5 to TRBJ1-1, with D possibly being TRBD1 (6 bases). The V end lost 0 bases, the J end lost 4 bases, and 12 bases lay between the germline ends. The CDR3 runs to 15 residues. Germline assignment: CDR1 MNHEY and CDR2 SVGAGI. Here the CDR3 reads CASSYSEGGGTEAFI. CDR3 sequence (DNA): TGTGCCAGCAGTTACTCGGAAGGGGGGGGCACTGAAGCTTTCATT.

The chain links TRBV30 to TRBJ2-2, with D uncertain. CDR1 is GTSNPN, CDR2 SVGIG, per germline (reference sequence). Trimming removed 2 bases at V and 2 bases at J, with 9 bases between. The CDR3 runs to 14 residues. CDR3 amino acids: CAWSIGINTGELFF. The CDR3 DNA reads TGTGCCTGGAGTATTGGGATAAACACCGGGGAGCTGTTTTTT.

On this clonotype: This clone may be a read error of a much larger clone one base away. This rearrangement joins TRBV20-1 to TRBJ1-5, with D tentatively TRBD1 (5 bases). V was shortened by 0 bases and J by 5 bases, with 17 bases between the two germline ends. Germline-derived CDR1 and CDR2 are DFQATT and SNEGSKA (reference sequence). The CDR3 covers 16 residues. In DNA, the CDR3 is TGCAGTGCTAGAGATTCGTCAGGGTGGGGGTATCAGCCCCAGCATTTT. Protein: CSARDSSGWGYQPQHF.

This clonotype was seen only a few times. The rearrangement joins TRBV10-2 to TRBJ2-7; TRBD1 matches 9 bases. The V and J ends lost 6 bases and 5 bases, in that order; junction bases with no gene match: 5. This CDR3 has 13 residues. Germline CDR1 reads WSHSY; CDR2 reads SAAADI. In DNA form, the CDR3 reads TGCGCCAGCAGGGCGGGACAGGGCCACGAGCAGTACTTC. It yields the protein CASRAGQGHEQYF.

This chain uses TRBV20-1 with TRBJ2-7, with 7 bases lining up with TRBD2. V lost 4 bases, J lost 4 bases, and 7 bases stayed unmatched. The V gene's germline CDR1 is DFQATT and CDR2 SNEGSKA (reference sequence). This CDR3 comprises 13 residues. CDR3 in DNA: TGCAGTGCTAATGCGGGAGTTAGTTACGAGCAGTACTTC. Translation gives CSANAGVSYEQYF.

Comment on this clonotype: Given a much more abundant clone one base away, this may be a read error. The chain recombines TRBV20-1 with TRBJ1-2; D remains ambiguous. The CDR3 runs 13 residues. The V and J ends lost 3 bases and 2 bases respectively, with 10 bases between them. Looked up from germline, CDR1 is DFQATT and CDR2 is SNEGSKA (reference sequence). The CDR3 sequence: CSASDMGNYGYTF. The CDR3 DNA sequence: TGCAGTGCTAGCGACATGGGAAACTATGGCTACACCTTC.

Worth noting for this clonotype: Given a much more abundant clone one base away, this may be a read error. V gene TRBV20-1 combines with J gene TRBJ1-1, with D maybe TRBD1 (5 bases). CDR1 and CDR2 from the germline V gene are DFQATT and SNEGSKA (reference sequence). V was pared by 5 bases and J by 1 base, with 17 bases between. The CDR3 runs to 15 residues. The CDR3 here is CSAPSIGDGNTEAFF. The CDR3 nucleotides are TGCAGTGCTCCCTCGATTGGGGACGGGAACACTGAAGCTTTCTTT.

This clonotype occurred once. A much larger clone lies a single base off, so this may be a read error. The chain carries TRBV20-1 and TRBJ2-1; no definite D call. This CDR3 is built from 15 residues. V was pared by 8 bases and J by 12 bases, with 29 bases between. CDR1 and CDR2 (germline): DFQATT, SNEGSKA (reference sequence). The CDR3 DNA is TGCAGTCCCGGTTACCCGGGCCAATACAATGAGAGGCAGTTCTTC. Amino acid sequence: CSPGYPGQYNERQFF.

On this clonotype itself: This may stem from a read error, because a much larger clone lies one nucleotide away. The chain couples TRBV5-4 to TRBJ2-1, with 11 bases fitting TRBD2. The length of the CDR3 is 14 residues. Per the germline V gene, CDR1 is SGHNT and CDR2 is YYREEE (reference sequence). The CDR3 nucleotides are TGTGCCAGCAGCCGGACTAGCGGGCACAATGAGCACTTCTTC. This sequence encodes CASSRTSGHNEHFF.

The chain has TRBV6-5 and TRBJ1-5; 10 bases map to TRBD1. V lost 7 bases and J lost 6; bases outside the gene matches: 6. The CDR3 consists of 14 residues. Germline loops: CDR1 MNHEY, CDR2 SVGAGI. CDR3 nucleotides: TGTGCCAGCAACAGGGACAGGGGCTTTCAGCCCCAGCATTTT. It encodes CASNRDRGFQPQHF.

Note on this clonotype: The germline gene is not matched at one end of the junction; a read error may be the cause. The chain has TRBV5-6 and TRBJ1-1; D may be TRBD1 (6 bases). Germline CDR1 reads SGHDT; CDR2 reads YYEEEE. The CDR3 extends over 12 amino acids. The CDR3 is CASNLIQGRAFF. CDR3 bases: TGTGCCAGCAACTTGATACAGGGACGGGCTTTCTTT.

This clonotype was found a few times. This could be a read error, since a much larger clone is one nucleotide away. The V gene is TRBV11-3, the J gene TRBJ1-6; TRBD1 matches 7 bases. The CDR3 spans 15 residues. The V gene end was trimmed by 5 bases and the J gene end by 9 bases; junction bases not matched to a gene: 10. CDR1 SGHNT and CDR2 YENEEA come from the germline V gene. The CDR3 protein is CASSPRQGPISPLHF. DNA of the CDR3: TGTGCCAGCAGCCCCAGACAGGGCCCTATTTCACCCCTCCACTTT.

A remark on this clonotype: Likely a read error: the CDR3 ends without its conserved phenylalanine or tryptophan. The CDR3 is CASIYRAGALGYTL. CDR3 in DNA: TGTGCCAGCATTTATCGGGCGGGGGCGCTTGGCTACACCTTA. The chain joins TRBV6-1 to TRBJ1-2; possibly TRBD1 for D (6 bases). CDR1 is MNHNS, CDR2 SASEGT, per germline. V lost 7 bases, J lost 7 bases, and 19 bases lay in between. The CDR3 spans 14 residues.

Worth noting for this clonotype: Given the absence of the conserved phenylalanine or tryptophan at the CDR3 end, a read error is likely. The chain combines TRBV12-5 with TRBJ2-3; TRBD1 matches at 7 bases. V dropped 7 bases and J dropped 5; count of bases not matched to a gene: 15. CDR3 length equals 16 residues. Per germline, CDR1 LGHNT and CDR2 FRNRAP. CDR3 sequence: CASDAGTARTLDTQYL. The CDR3 DNA reads TGTGCTAGTGATGCCGGGACAGCCCGGACATTAGATACGCAGTATTTG.

The gene calls are TRBV30 and TRBJ1-2, with D perhaps matching TRBD1 (6 bases). The CDR3 is 14 amino acids. CDR1 and CDR2 from the germline V gene are GTSNPN and SVGIG (reference sequence). V lost 5 bases and J lost 6, with 19 bases in between. This CDR3 reads CAWSPSGAWDGYTF. The CDR3 DNA sequence: TGTGCCTGGTCCCCTTCGGGGGCCTGGGATGGCTACACCTTC.

This clonotype was observed many times. This chain connects TRBV12-3 or TRBV12-4 to TRBJ2-2, with 12 bases that match TRBD2. Trimming at V came to 6 bases and at J to 7 bases, leaving 9 bases not matched to a gene. The length of the CDR3 is 16 residues. The CDR3 DNA sequence: TGTGCCAGCAGCTCCGGACTAGCGGGAAGTGACGGGGAGCTGTTTTTT. It is translated as CASSSGLAGSDGELFF.

As to this clonotype: One end of the junction fails to match germline, which may point to a read error. The rearrangement uses TRBV20-1 and TRBJ2-1, with D maybe TRBD1 (5 bases). Germline-derived CDR1 and CDR2 are DFQATT and SNEGSKA (reference sequence). CDR3 length: 13 residues. The CDR3 is CSATRRDYNEQIF. The CDR3 nucleotides read TGCAGTGCTACCCGCAGGGATTACAATGAGCAGATCTTC.

Concerning this clonotype itself: The junction departs from germline at one end; a sequencing error may be responsible. J is TRBJ1-1 and V is TRBV11-3, with D perhaps matching TRBD1 (5 bases). This CDR3 has 18 amino acids. Germline values: CDR1 SGHNT, CDR2 YENEEA. CDR3 loop: CAGSTRTWDNFINTEAFF. The CDR3 nucleotides read TGTGCCGGCAGCACGCGGACATGGGATAACTTCATTAACACTGAAGCTTTCTTT.

Details on this clonotype: This clone may be a read error of a much larger clone one base away. The rearrangement joins TRBV20-1 to TRBJ1-4, with D hard to call. Germline lookup yields CDR1 DFQATT and CDR2 SNEGSKA (reference sequence). The CDR3 totals 12 residues. In DNA, the CDR3 is TGCAGTGCCAACCGACAAGATGAAGAACTGTTTTTT. Its translation is CSANRQDEELFF.